This section outlines one T cell receptor (beta chain) sequence together with its context. Its antigen is as yet unknown. Adults with ileal or ileocolonic Crohn's disease and an indication for resection were eligible. This sample is part of a study of T cell repertoires in ileal Crohn's disease. As for the study in general: Operated complications were stricturing disease (approximately 60%) and penetrating disease (approximately 39%). Regarding the study as a whole: Sorted CD8 T cells held more high-frequency clones than CD4.

CDR3 length: 19 residues. CDR1 and CDR2 (germline): SEHNR, FQNEAQ (reference sequence). The V segment lost 8 bases and the J segment 3 bases; nucleotides outside the gene matches: 21. The repertoire was sequenced with immunoSEQ multiplex PCR; TCRdb's copy has only in-frame clones and lacks some. The profile shows more than 15,000 clones, 50% to 75% of them singletons. The chain uses TRBV7-9 and TRBJ2-3, with 9 nucleotides matching TRBD2. Sequencing input: ileal tissue. The TCR sequence derives from an adult with Crohn's disease. The CDR3 sequence: CASPRGAPTGTSYTDTQYF. The CDR3 DNA reads as TGTGCCAGCCCGCGGGGGGCTCCGACCGGGACTAGCTATACAGATACGCAGTATTTT.